This TCR beta chain originates from a study of beta chain features in type 1 diabetes. Whole-study context: The examined sorted cells totaled 107,917,701 across samples.

In total, each donor contributed a single heparinised blood draw that averaged around 100 mL. Expressed TCRB transcripts got sequenced, as all isolated RNA was reverse transcribed. Clones were sequenced by immunoSEQ multiplex PCR, and TCRdb holds only the in-frame ones, with some missing. The sample shows about 150,000 clones, approximately 8.4% of them seen only once. The sample was central memory CD4+ T cells from blood. This TCR derives from a woman in her late teens or twenties in good health.

The CDR3 spells CASSSGTGSTDTQYF. In nucleotides, the CDR3 is TGTGCCAGCAGCTCCGGGACAGGGTCTACAGATACGCAGTATTTT. The chain has TRBV5-4 and TRBJ2-3; TRBD1 aligns across 9 bases. This CDR3 is 15 amino acids long. V shed 3 bases, J shed 3 bases, and the junction held 5 bases outside the gene matches. Germline lookup yields CDR1 SGHNT and CDR2 YYREEE (reference sequence).